This entry concerns a single TCR beta chain. The CDR3 runs 16 residues. V lost 1 base to trimming and J lost 4 bases; unmatched junction nucleotides: 10. Germline CDR1 SGHDT, CDR2 YYEEEE. This sample is drawn from a study of blood T cell repertoires in COVID-19. Overall study: Samples representing acute and convalescent COVID-19 were sourced from the United States, Italy and Spain. The analysed material was cDNA or gDNA that came from T cells, B-cell-depleted T cells, or PBMCs.

TCRdb's table, derived via immunoSEQ multiplex PCR, lists solely in-frame clones and lacks some. The sample records about 270,000 clones, more than 75% being singletons. The rearrangement joins TRBV5-6 to TRBJ2-7; 8 nucleotides align to TRBD1. This TCR came from a young woman who had recovered from COVID-19. The sequenced sample was PBMCs or T cells enriched from blood (not recorded which). CDR3: CASSLMIRTGPYEQYF. CDR3 coding DNA: TGTGCCAGCAGCTTGATGATAAGGACAGGGCCTTACGAGCAGTACTTC.